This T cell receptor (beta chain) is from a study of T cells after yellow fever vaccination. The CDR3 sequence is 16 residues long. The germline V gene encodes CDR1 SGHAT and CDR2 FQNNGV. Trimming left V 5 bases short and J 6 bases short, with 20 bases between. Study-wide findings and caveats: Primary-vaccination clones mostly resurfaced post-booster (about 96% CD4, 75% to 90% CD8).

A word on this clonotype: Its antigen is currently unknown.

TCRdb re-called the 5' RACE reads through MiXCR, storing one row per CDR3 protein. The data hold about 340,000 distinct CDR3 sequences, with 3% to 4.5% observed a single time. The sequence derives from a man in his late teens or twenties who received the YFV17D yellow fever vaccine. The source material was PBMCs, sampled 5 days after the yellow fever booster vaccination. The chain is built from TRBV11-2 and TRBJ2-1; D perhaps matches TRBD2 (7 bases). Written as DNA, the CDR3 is TGTGCCAGCAGCAGAGTCGGGGGGCCCTCCGGCAATGAGCAGTTCTTC. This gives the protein CASSRVGGPSGNEQFF.